This record covers a single T cell receptor beta chain. Its cognate antigen is unknown. The sample originates from a study of blood T cells in healthy people across ages. Study as a whole: Template-switching capture recovered about one barcoded beta molecule per two T cells. Overall study results and limits: The study found more naive CD4+ cells and higher diversity in long-lived than aged donors.

This CDR3 contains 16 residues. V trimming: 3 bases; J trimming: 5 bases; junction bases outside the gene matches: 11. CDR1 and CDR2 (germline): MDHEN, SYDVKM. PCR was performed a second time for about 6 to 11 cycles using a sample-barcoded 5' primer and a J-beta primer mix. TCRdb independently ran MiXCR on the 5' RACE reads; one entry per CDR3 protein. The sample carries under 2,000,000 distinct CDR3 sequences, 49% recorded once. In each sample, at least 6 million PBMCs were isolated. This receptor was identified in a woman between 35 and 50 years old in good health. The chain couples TRBV28 to TRBJ2-7, with 9 bases fitting TRBD2. Sequencing used blood. CDR3 region: CASSLWAGGRQNEQYF. In DNA, the CDR3 is TGTGCCAGCAGTTTGTGGGCGGGGGGGCGGCAGAACGAGCAGTACTTC.